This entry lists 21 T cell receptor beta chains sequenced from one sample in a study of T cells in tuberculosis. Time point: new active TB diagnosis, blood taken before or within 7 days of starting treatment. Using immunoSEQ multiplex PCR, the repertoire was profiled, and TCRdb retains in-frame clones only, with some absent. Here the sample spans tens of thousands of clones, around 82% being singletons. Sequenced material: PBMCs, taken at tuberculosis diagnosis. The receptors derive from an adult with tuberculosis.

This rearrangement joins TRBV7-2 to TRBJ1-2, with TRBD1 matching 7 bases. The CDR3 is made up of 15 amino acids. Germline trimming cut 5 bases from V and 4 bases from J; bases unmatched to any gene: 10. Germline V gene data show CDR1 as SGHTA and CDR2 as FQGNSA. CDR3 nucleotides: TGTGCCAGCAGCCCCCGGGACAGCGCACTCTATGGCTACACCTTC. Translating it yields CASSPRDSALYGYTF. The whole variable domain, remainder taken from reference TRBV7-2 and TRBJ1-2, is GAGVSQSPSNKVTEKGKDVELRCDPISGHTALYWYRQSLGQGLEFLIYFQGNSAPDKSGLPSDRFSAERTGGSVSTLTIQRTQQEDSAVYLCASSPRDSALYGYTFGSGTRLTVV.

The chain's CDR3 is CSGRHSSSYEQYF. As DNA, the CDR3 is TGCAGCGGACGACATAGTAGCTCCTACGAGCAGTACTTC. The chain combines TRBV29-1 with TRBJ2-7; no firm D call. The CDR3 length is 13 residues. The germline gives CDR1 SQVTM, CDR2 ANQGSEA. V gave up 7 bases and J gave up 0 bases, with 13 bases separating them.

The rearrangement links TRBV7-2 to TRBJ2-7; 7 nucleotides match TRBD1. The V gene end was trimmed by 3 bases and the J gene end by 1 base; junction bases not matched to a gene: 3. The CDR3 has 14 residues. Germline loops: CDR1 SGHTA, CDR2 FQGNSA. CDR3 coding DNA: TGTGCCAGCAGCTTTAAGGGACAGTCCTACGAGCAGTACTTC. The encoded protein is CASSFKGQSYEQYF.

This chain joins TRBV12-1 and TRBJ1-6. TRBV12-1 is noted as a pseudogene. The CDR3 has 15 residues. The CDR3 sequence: CASSFAPRDNSPLHF. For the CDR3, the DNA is TGTGCCAGCAGCTTTGCGCCTCGGGATAATTCACCCCTCCACTTT.

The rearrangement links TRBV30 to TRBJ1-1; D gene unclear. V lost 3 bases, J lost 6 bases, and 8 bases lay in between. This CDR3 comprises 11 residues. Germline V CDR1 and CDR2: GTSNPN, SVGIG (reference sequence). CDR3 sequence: CAWSRESEAFF. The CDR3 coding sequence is TGTGCCTGGAGCCGGGAATCTGAAGCTTTCTTT.

The CDR3 is CASSPPGSRNTEAFF. The CDR3 DNA follows: TGTGCCAGCAGCCCGCCAGGGTCTAGGAACACTGAAGCTTTCTTT. The chain has TRBV5-4 and TRBJ1-1, with D tentatively TRBD1 (5 bases). This CDR3 region has 15 residues. Germline loops: CDR1 SGHNT, CDR2 YYREEE (reference sequence). V was clipped by 4 bases and J by 1 base, with 14 bases between them.

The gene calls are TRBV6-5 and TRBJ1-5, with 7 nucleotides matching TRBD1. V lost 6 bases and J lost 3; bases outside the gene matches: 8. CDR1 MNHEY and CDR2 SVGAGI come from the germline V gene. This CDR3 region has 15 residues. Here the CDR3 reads CASSPDRDANQPQHF. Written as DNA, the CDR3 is TGTGCCAGCAGCCCCGACAGGGATGCCAATCAGCCCCAGCATTTT.

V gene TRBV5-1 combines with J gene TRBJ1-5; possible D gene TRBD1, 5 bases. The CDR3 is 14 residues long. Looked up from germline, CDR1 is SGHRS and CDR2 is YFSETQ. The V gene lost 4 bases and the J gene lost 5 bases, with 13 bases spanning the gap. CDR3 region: CASSPGGIYQPQHF. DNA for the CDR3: TGCGCCAGCAGCCCGGGGGGGATCTATCAGCCCCAGCATTTT.

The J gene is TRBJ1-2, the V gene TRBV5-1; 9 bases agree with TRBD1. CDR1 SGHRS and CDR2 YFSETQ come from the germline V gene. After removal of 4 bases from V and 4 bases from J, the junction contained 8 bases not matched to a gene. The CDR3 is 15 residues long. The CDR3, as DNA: TGCGCCAGCAGCCTAAGGACAGGGGTTGCCTATGGCTACACCTTC. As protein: CASSLRTGVAYGYTF. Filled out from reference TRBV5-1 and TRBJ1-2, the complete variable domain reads KAGVTQTPRYLIKTRGQQVTLSCSPISGHRSVSWYQQTPGQGLQFLFEYFSETQRNKGNFPGRFSGRQFSNSRSEMNVSTLELGDSALYLCASSLRTGVAYGYTFGSGTRLTVV.

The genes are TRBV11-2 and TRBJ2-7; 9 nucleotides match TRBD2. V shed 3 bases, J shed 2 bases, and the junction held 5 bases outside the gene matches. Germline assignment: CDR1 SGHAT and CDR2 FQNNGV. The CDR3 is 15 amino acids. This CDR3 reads CASSLAGGNPYEQYF. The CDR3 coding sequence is TGTGCCAGCAGCTTGGCGGGGGGGAACCCCTACGAGCAGTACTTC.

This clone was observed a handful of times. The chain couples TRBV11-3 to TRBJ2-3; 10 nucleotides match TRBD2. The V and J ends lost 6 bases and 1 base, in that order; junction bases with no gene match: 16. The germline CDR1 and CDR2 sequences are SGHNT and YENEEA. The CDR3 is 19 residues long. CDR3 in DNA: TGTGCCAGCAGTCTTAGCCTAGCGGGAGTACGTCCAGGCACAGATACGCAGTATTTT. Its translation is CASSLSLAGVRPGTDTQYF. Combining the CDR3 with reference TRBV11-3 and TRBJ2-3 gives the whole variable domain EAGVVQSPRYKIIEKKQPVAFWCNPISGHNTLYWYLQNLGQGPELLIRYENEEAVDDSQLPKDRFSAERLKGVDSTLKIQPAELGDSAVYLCASSLSLAGVRPGTDTQYFGPGTRLTVL.

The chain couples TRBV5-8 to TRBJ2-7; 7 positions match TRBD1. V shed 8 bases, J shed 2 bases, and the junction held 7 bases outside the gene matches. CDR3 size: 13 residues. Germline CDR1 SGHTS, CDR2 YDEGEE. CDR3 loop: CASRGTGAYEQYF. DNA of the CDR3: TGTGCCAGTAGGGGTACAGGGGCCTACGAGCAGTACTTC.

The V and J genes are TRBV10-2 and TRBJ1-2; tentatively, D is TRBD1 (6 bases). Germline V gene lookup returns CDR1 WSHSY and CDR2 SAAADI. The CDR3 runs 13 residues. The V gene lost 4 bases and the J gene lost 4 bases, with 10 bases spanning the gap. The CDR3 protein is CASSVDRPYGYTF. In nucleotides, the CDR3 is TGCGCCAGCAGTGTTGACAGGCCCTATGGCTACACCTTC.

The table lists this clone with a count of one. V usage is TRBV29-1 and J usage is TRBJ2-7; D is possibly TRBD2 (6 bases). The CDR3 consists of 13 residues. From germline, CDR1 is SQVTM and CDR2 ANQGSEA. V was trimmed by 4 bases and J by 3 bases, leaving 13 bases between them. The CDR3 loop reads CSVGGGEIYEQYF. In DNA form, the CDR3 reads TGCAGCGTTGGCGGCGGGGAAATCTACGAGCAGTACTTC.

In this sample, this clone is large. The chain's CDR3 is CSVGQAGTNEKLFF. CDR3 sequence (DNA): TGCAGCGTCGGGCAGGCGGGAACTAATGAAAAACTGTTTTTT. The rearrangement uses TRBV29-1 and TRBJ1-4; D gene uncertain. CDR3 length: 14 residues. The V end was cut by 6 bases, the J end by 1 base, with 12 bases between. Germline CDR1 SQVTM, CDR2 ANQGSEA. The entire variable domain, with the rest obtained from reference TRBV29-1 and TRBJ1-4, is as follows: SAVISQKPSRDICQRGTSLTIQCQVDSQVTMMFWYRQQPGQSLTLIATANQGSEATYESGFVIDKFPISRPNLTFSTLTVSNMSPEDSSIYLCSVGQAGTNEKLFFGSGTQLSVL.

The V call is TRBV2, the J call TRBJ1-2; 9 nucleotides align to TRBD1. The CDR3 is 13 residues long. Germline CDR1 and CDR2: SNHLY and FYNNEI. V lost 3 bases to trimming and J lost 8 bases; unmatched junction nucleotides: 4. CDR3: CASSDDRGNGYTF. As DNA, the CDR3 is TGTGCCAGCAGTGACGACAGGGGGAACGGCTACACCTTC.

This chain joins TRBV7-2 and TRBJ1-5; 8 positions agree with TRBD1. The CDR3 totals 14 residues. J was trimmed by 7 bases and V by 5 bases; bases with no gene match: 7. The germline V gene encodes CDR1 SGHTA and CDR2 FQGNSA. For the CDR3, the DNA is TGTGCCAGCAGCCCTGGACAGGGTAACCAGCCCCAGCATTTT. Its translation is CASSPGQGNQPQHF.

In DNA form, the CDR3 reads TGTGCCAGCAGCTTAATGACTGGGAGCTCCTACGAGCAGTACTTC. Its translation is CASSLMTGSSYEQYF. The V call is TRBV13, the J call TRBJ2-7, with D possibly being TRBD2 (5 bases). CDR3 length: 15 amino acids. V shed 2 bases and J shed 0 bases, with 11 bases lying between them. Looked up from germline, CDR1 is PRHDT and CDR2 is FYEKMQ (reference sequence).

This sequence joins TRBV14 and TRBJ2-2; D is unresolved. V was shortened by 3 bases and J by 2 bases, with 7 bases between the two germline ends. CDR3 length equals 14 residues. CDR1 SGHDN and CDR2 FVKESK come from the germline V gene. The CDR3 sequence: CASSHRFNTGELFF. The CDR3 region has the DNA TGTGCCAGCAGCCACAGATTCAACACCGGGGAGCTGTTTTTT.

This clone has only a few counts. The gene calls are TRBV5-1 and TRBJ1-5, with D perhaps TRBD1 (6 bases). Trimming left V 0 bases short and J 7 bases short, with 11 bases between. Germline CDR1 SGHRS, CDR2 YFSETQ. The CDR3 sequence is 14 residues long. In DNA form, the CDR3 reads TGCGCCAGCAGCTTGGAACAGGGCGTCCAGCCCCAGCATTTT. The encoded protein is CASSLEQGVQPQHF.

The CDR3 DNA reads TGTGCCAGCAGCAAGGCTAGCGCCGGAGAGACCCAGTACTTC. Amino acids: CASSKASAGETQYF. J is TRBJ2-5 and V is TRBV7-9; D is perhaps TRBD2 (6 bases). The ends were cut back, 5 bases at V and 4 bases at J, with 14 bases in the middle. Germline V gene lookup returns CDR1 SEHNR and CDR2 FQNEAQ (reference sequence). The CDR3 sequence is 14 residues long.